This T cell receptor (beta chain) was identified in a study of cytomegalovirus exposure and HLA in healthy donors. In the PCR, 60 Vbeta and 13 Jbeta primers were used. The table came from immunoSEQ multiplex PCR; TCRdb's copy has only in-frame clones and leaves some out. The sample has 150,000 to 200,000 clones, 75% to 90% seen once. The TCR was taken from a man aged 18 to 29 in good health and CMV-seropositive. Sequencing was carried out using PBMCs.

CDR3 in amino acids: CAWSVMKSSYNEQFF. CDR3 nucleotides: TGTGCCTGGAGTGTCATGAAGAGCTCCTACAATGAGCAGTTCTTC. V gene TRBV30 combines with J gene TRBJ2-1, with D hard to call. The V gene's germline CDR1 is GTSNPN and CDR2 SVGIG (reference sequence). V shed 0 bases and J shed 0 bases, with 9 bases lying between them. CDR3 size: 15 residues. Variable domain in full (rest from reference TRBV30 and TRBJ2-1): SQTIHQWPATLVQPVGSPLSLECTVEGTSNPNLYWYRQAAGRGLQLLFYSVGIGQISSEVPQNLSASRPQDRQFILSSKKLLLSDSGFYLCAWSVMKSSYNEQFFGPGTRLTVL.